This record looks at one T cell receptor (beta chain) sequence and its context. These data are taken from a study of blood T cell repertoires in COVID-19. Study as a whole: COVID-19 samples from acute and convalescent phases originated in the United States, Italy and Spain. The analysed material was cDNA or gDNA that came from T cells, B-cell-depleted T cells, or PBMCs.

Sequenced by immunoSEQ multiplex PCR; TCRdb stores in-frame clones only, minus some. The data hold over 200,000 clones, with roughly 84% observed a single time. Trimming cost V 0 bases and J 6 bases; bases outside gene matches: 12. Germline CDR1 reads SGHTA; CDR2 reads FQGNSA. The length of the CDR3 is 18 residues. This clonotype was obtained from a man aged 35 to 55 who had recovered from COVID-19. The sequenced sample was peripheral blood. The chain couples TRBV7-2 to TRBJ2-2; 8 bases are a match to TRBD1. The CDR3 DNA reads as TGTGCCAGCAGCTTAGCGGGGCAGGGGGCTTCTGTGGCCGGGGAGCTGTTTTTT. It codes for CASSLAGQGASVAGELFF.